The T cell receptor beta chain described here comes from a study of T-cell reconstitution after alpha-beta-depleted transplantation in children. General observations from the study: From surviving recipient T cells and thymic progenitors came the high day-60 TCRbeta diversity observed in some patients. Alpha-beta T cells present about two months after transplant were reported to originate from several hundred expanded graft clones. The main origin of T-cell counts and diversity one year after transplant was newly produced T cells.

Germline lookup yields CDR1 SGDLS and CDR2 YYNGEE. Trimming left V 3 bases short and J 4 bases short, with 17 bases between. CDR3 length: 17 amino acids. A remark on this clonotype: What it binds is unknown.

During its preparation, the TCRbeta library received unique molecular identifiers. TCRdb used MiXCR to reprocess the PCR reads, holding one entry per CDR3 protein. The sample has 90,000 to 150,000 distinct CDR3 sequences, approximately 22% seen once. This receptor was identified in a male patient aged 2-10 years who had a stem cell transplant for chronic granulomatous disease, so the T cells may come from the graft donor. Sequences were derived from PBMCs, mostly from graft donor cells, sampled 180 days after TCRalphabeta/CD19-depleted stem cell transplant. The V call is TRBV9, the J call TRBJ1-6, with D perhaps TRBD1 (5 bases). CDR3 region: CASSAETAGRYNSPLHF. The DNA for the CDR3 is TGTGCCAGCAGCGCCGAAACGGCGGGACGATATAATTCACCCCTCCACTTT.